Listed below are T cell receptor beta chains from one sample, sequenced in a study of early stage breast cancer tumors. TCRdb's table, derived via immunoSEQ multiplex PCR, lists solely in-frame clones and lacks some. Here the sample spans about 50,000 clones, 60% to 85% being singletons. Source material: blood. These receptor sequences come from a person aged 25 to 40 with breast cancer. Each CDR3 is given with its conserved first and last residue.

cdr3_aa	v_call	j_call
CASSLARTGGTQYF	TRBV7-7	TRBJ2-5
CASRRDRDEKLFF	TRBV10-2	TRBJ1-4
CASSREGTYGYTF	TRBV7-6	TRBJ1-2
CASSKEELEGADEQYF	TRBV21-1	TRBJ2-7
CASIPRDRPRGYEQYF	TRBV28	TRBJ2-7
CASSLRNPQGAISNQPQHF	TRBV7-2	TRBJ1-5
CAISEAPSGGIAEAFF	TRBV10-3	TRBJ1-1
CASSLSAGYNTEAFF	TRBV5-1	TRBJ1-1
CASRQMNTEAFF	TRBV10-2	TRBJ1-1
CASSLSPQGPFF	TRBV7-9	TRBJ2-1
CASSIEEGTNSPLHF	TRBV19	TRBJ1-6
CASSYIGVGEAFF	TRBV6-5	TRBJ1-1
CASSTLPGELFF	TRBV5-5	TRBJ2-2
CASSSDREDQPQHF	TRBV4-1	TRBJ1-5
CASSFSPAGVGNEQFF	TRBV27	TRBJ2-1
CASSEAGKGSSNQPQHF	TRBV6-1	TRBJ1-5
CASSIDRGRENYGYTF	TRBV19	TRBJ1-2
CASSLGQGQNTEAFF	TRBV19	TRBJ1-1
CAWTRLGGTDTQYF	TRBV30	TRBJ2-3
CASSPRQGDVTGELFF	TRBV18	TRBJ2-2
CASSLVAMVLQETQYF	TRBV7-9	TRBJ2-5
CASSPRGSGHSLSYEQYF	TRBV7-2	TRBJ2-7
CASIEGWESSSEQYF	TRBV2	TRBJ2-7
CASSVWDSDQPQHF	TRBV2	TRBJ1-5
CSAQAPGEQYF	TRBV20-1	TRBJ2-7
CASSLSVTDTQYF	TRBV5-1	TRBJ2-3
CASSTGGQGAYEQYF	TRBV5-4	TRBJ2-7
CASSGQTGTTGEKLFF	TRBV9	TRBJ1-4
CASSPPGTGFRPQHF	TRBV18	TRBJ1-5
CASSLRTGDETQYF	TRBV2	TRBJ2-5
CASQSLGPSTDTQYF	TRBV6-6	TRBJ2-3
CASSMGIENTEAFF	TRBV19	TRBJ1-1
CASSNQPQHF	TRBV21-1	TRBJ1-5
CASSGLTGDQPQHF	TRBV2	TRBJ1-5
CASSLIDGPYEQYF	TRBV7-8	TRBJ2-7
CASSFSGRGSYEQYF	TRBV5-1	TRBJ2-7
CASSQDHAGGIYEQYF	TRBV4-2	TRBJ2-7
CAISGTGGGETQYF	TRBV10-3	TRBJ2-5
CASSILRDRKTSSYNSPLHF	TRBV27	TRBJ1-6
CASSTRPVGAQYF	TRBV11-2	TRBJ2-5
CASSPQPGQGVDGYTF	TRBV5-1	TRBJ1-2
CASSNLGGSTYEQYF	TRBV21-1	TRBJ2-7
CASSQDIRGGADTQYF	TRBV4-2	TRBJ2-3
CASSRQGASYNEQFF	TRBV11-2	TRBJ2-1
CASSGDRGLNTEAFF	TRBV5-1	TRBJ1-1
CAWSGSSGNTIYF	TRBV30	TRBJ1-3
CASSSLTRGSYNEQFF	TRBV6-5	TRBJ2-1
CAWSVAGGWYEQYF	TRBV30	TRBJ2-7
CASSQENSNTYNEQFF	TRBV4-3	TRBJ2-1
CASSIEALDGYTF	TRBV19	TRBJ1-2
CASSLDRSEKLFF	TRBV5-6	TRBJ1-4